This TCR beta chain emerged from a study of T cells in Graves' hyperthyroidism and ophthalmopathy. Graves' hyperthyroidism without ophthalmopathy progression within 18 months was termed stable. Diagnostic assessment was based on clinical symptoms, serum thyroxine and TRAb, thyroid ultrasound and orbital computed tomography. The PBMCs were sourced from fresh peripheral blood (about 10 ml). RNA transcripts served as the template for amplifying TCR beta CDR3 regions. RT-PCR in the first round (using the HTBI primer set) targeted the TCR CDR3. TCRdb independently ran MiXCR on the multiplex PCR reads; one entry per CDR3 protein. The sample lists hundreds of thousands of distinct CDR3 sequences; 16% were seen once. Study conclusions and caveats: From stable hyperthyroidism, ophthalmopathy was separated by a 13 V-J model.

The V end lost 5 bases, the J end lost 7 bases, and 18 bases lay between the germline ends. The CDR3 consists of 15 residues. Germline loops: CDR1 MDHEN, CDR2 SYDVKM. Many counts were recorded for this clonotype. What it recognizes is unknown. The material sequenced was blood. The chain carries TRBV28 and TRBJ2-1; D could derive from TRBD1 or TRBD2 (5 bases each). The sequence was collected from a woman younger than 45 with Graves' hyperthyroidism. The CDR3 DNA is TGTGCCAGCAGTCCACCGGGACCCCGTGAGAATGAGCAGTTCTTC. Amino acids: CASSPPGPRENEQFF.